This TCR beta chain came from a study of OX40 agonist ivuxolimab in advanced cancers. Looking at the study overall: The drug used for patients, ivuxolimab, was an agonistic anti-OX40 (CD134) antibody.

Using immunoSEQ multiplex PCR, the repertoire was profiled, and TCRdb retains in-frame clones only, with some absent. The repertoire includes 80,000 to 95,000 clones, roughly 93% of them detected once, and around 0.71% sits in the top ten. Per the germline V gene, CDR1 is SGHTA and CDR2 is FQGNSA. Trimming stripped 6 bases from V and 5 bases from J, with 25 bases between. This CDR3 region has 18 residues. Concerning this clone itself: The antigen remains undetermined.

Blood draws occurred at baseline, cycle 4 day 1, and cycle 7 day 1. Study-level results: With doses of 0.1 to 3.0 mg/kg, CD4+ and CD8+ blood T cells had undergone clonal expansion by week 6.

The receptor was derived from an adult with an advanced solid tumor such as melanoma, head and neck, liver or kidney cancer. The sample in question was CD4+ or CD8+ T cells sorted from blood, obtained in a trial of the OX40 agonist ivuxolimab. The V and J genes are TRBV7-2 and TRBJ2-2; the D gene could be TRBD1 or TRBD2 (6 bases each). The CDR3 loop is CASSQGFSTGAITGELFF. DNA of the CDR3: TGTGCCAGCAGTCAGGGGTTCTCTACGGGGGCGATTACCGGGGAGCTGTTTTTT.